This T cell receptor beta chain was documented in a study of blood T cell repertoires in COVID-19. For the study at large: Nucleic acid was either cDNA or gDNA, and it came from T cells, B-cell-depleted T cells, or PBMCs.

As originally analysed: Nucleated cell counts were estimated from reference gene primer amplification. TCRdb's table, derived via immunoSEQ multiplex PCR, lists solely in-frame clones and lacks some. V and J calls and clone size are as listed in that table; D and trimming were resolved from the DNA. The top ten hold around an eighth of the sample, which has about 47,000 clones, around 86% seen once. The sample was peripheral blood. This receptor was identified in a human donor with acute or convalescent COVID-19. The donor label of this sample is uncertain.

CDR3 DNA: TGTGCCAGTCGATCAGGAGGAGGACAGCAACATGAAGCTTTCTTT. This sequence encodes CASRSGGGQQHEAFF. This chain joins TRBV19 and TRBJ1-1; D is perhaps TRBD1 (6 bases). The V end lost 8 bases, the J end lost 7 bases, and 23 bases lay between the germline ends. Looked up from germline, CDR1 is LNHDA and CDR2 is SQIVND (reference sequence). This CDR3 is 15 amino acids long.